What follows describes a single TCR beta chain. Its antigen has not been determined. No much larger clone is present one base from it, and per-base qualities are unavailable. This specimen comes from a study of cytomegalovirus exposure and HLA in healthy donors (dated by TCRdb to 2016 to 2017). Study-wide context: An earlier analysis of 550 to 700 of the donors reported roughly 270 Gb of sequence data and some 120 million unique TCR beta sequences from about 179 million T cells. An early release covering more than 500 HLA-typed donors comprised approximately 300 gigabases of sequencing data and around 86 million unique TCR sequences. Of the 300 to 500 genotyped donors, roughly 80% were placed in the genetic ancestry cluster associated with self-reported Caucasian donors. The study aimed to test whether cataloging public T cell receptors could reveal signatures of past pathogen exposure. The study used immunosequencing to profile the T cell repertoires of 666 subjects and linked those repertoires to cytomegalovirus serostatus. A separate validation cohort of roughly 130 different subjects was used in addition to the 666-subject first cohort. To predict cytomegalovirus infection status, the study brought together high-throughput TCR immunosequencing, statistical association of individual TCRs with disease status, and machine learning. In a later analysis, previously published TCR beta repertoires from several hundred donors were re-analyzed and high-resolution HLA genotyping was added so that TCR occurrence patterns could be studied. Rather than using new phenotypic data, the later analysis identified candidate immune exposures from TCR beta sequences and from how often those sequences occurred across donors. To decide whether each TCR beta V gene segment behaved as functional or pseudogenic, an earlier analysis of fewer than 750 of the donors relied on high-throughput TCR beta sequencing. Donor age, sex, ethnicity and CMV serostatus were compiled together with the repertoire data. A later genetic analysis took genome-wide SNP genotypes for about 55% of the roughly 670 donors and used that subset as a discovery cohort. Every repertoire in the discovery cohort had been generated on one and the same sequencing platform. Both class I and class II loci were covered by HLA typing, at four-digit resolution. Typing coverage varied by locus: about 629-640 donors for A, B, C, DRB1 and DQB1; more than 500 for DQA1; around 570 for DPA1; under 490 for DPB1. Because of strong linkage in the cohort, roughly five DR-DQ haplotypes were treated as single units for association and clustering. Across 398 genotyped donors of the cohort, an average of approximately 220,000 unique TCR beta nucleotide sequences per donor were sequenced, and roughly 18% of those sequences were non-productive.

The cysteine opens and the phenylalanine closes a CDR3 of 13 amino acids. Of all the DNA, just the CDR3 is kept, 39 bases in frame from base 1. Trimming removed 4 bases from V and 6 bases from J, leaving 13 bases between the germline ends. Looking up the germline V gene yields CDR1 SQVTM and CDR2 ANQGSEA. In total, 630 or so healthy bone marrow donors made up the cohort. At the time of sampling, every cohort member was nominally healthy, though immune exposures that went unrecorded were likely present. The donor was CMV seronegative and belonged to the group of 352 seronegative cohort members. A peripheral blood sample was provided by each donor, and peripheral blood mononuclear cells were used for TCR beta sequencing. The Qiagen DNeasy Blood Extraction Kit was used to extract genomic DNA from the blood cell samples. Overall results and qualifications from the work: This cohort had only TCR beta chains sequenced, and the lack of alpha or paired-chain data limited which features could be detected. Because counts were too low, 15 to 20 rarely observed V segments, including chromosome 9 orphons, were left out of the earlier analysis of 587 of the donors. A later analysis found that TCR association rates varied across HLA loci, with DRB1 alleles showing the most associated TCRs and HLA-C alleles the fewest. The authors suggested that the approach could potentially be generalized to other disease states and immunological phenotypes. Linkage disequilibrium might explain the correlated functional status among segregating V segments, but an unknown experimental factor could not be ruled out. In both the original and validation cohorts, the classifier was reported to diagnose cytomegalovirus status with high specificity and sensitivity. A later genetic analysis associated a missense DCLRE1C variant with V-gene and J-gene trimming of TCR beta chains, and an independent cohort replicated the association. At a false discovery rate of 0.05, a later analysis linked around 17,000 TCR beta sequences to specific HLA alleles. Broadly in line with IMGT annotations, most TCR beta V segments showed up in productive rearrangements about 87% or about 30% of the time in an earlier analysis of roughly 590 of the donors. A later analysis found that most CMV-associated TCR beta chains appeared HLA-restricted, with HLA associations seemingly driven largely by CMV exposure. Strong co-occurrence of HLA alleles, especially DR and DQ, made assigning TCR associations to individual alleles difficult. A cluster of highly shared sequence variants was judged likely to be a technical artifact of the sequencing pipeline. Several of the top co-occurrence clusters appeared to be linked to parvovirus B19, influenza, CMV and Epstein-Barr virus, according to a later analysis. Some IMGT-functional V segments, including TRBV6-2 and TRBV6-3, could not be told apart with the 87-base-pair reads, so those segments were excluded. According to a later genetic analysis, donors in an Asian-associated ancestry cluster had fewer N-insertions in productive TCRs than the approximately 710-donor mean. Roughly uniform sequencing depth across donors was assumed in presence/absence analyses, although this assumption may not hold. CMV serostatus was the only immune exposure information available for the cohort. Most TCR sequences were seen in very few donors, while some public TCRs were found in many individuals. In vitro tests confirmed that a few of the cytomegalovirus-associated TCR beta chains recognize cytomegalovirus antigens. A further reported finding was that TCR beta sequences accurately predicted the HLA-A and HLA-B alleles for most subjects in the first cohort. In a later analysis, HLA-associated TCR beta chains were found to be more clonally expanded and to have lower generation probabilities than equally common non-associated chains. HLA typing was unavailable for some donors at each locus, so association tests used only the typed subset. The study listed over 150 TCR beta chains as associated with cytomegalovirus.

The library was prepared using the immunoSEQ multiplex PCR assay. A mixture of 60 forward primers for TCR Vbeta segments and 13 reverse primers for TCR Jbeta segments was used in the multiplex PCR. The CDR3 region of rearranged TCR beta genes was amplified from genomic DNA by a multiplex PCR assay. The amplified TCR beta libraries were sequenced on the Illumina HiSeq System as 87-base-pair reads. The published analysis was carried out like this. In a later analysis, some 80 million unique TCR beta chains were counted across the 666 repertoires, and around 10 million of these chains were shared by at least two donors. Raw reads were error-corrected and collapsed into unique sequences by a nearest-neighbor algorithm in which closely related sequences were merged to remove PCR and sequencing errors. CDR3 sequences were aligned to IMGT reference sequences to assign V, D and J gene segments. For a sequence to be retained, a match of at least six nucleotides to both a V gene segment and a J gene segment was required. A rearrangement was called productive if the CDR3 had no stop codons and remained in frame with V and J, and every other rearrangement was called non-productive. Following IMGT convention, CDR3 was defined as the stretch from the second conserved V-encoded cysteine to the conserved J-encoded phenylalanine. The earlier analysis of 587 of the donors excluded any sequence lacking an unambiguous match to a single V gene segment. In an earlier analysis of a few hundred of the donors, V segments were called functional above 56.7% productive rearrangements and were called segregating when the between-donor standard deviation exceeded 5%. A statistical classification framework was built to diagnose cytomegalovirus status from the catalog of TCR beta chain sequences. A later analysis assigned V and J genes by comparing TCR nucleotide sequences with IMGT/GENE-DB human TR gene sequences. A later analysis assigned CDR3 sequences and most-parsimonious VDJ recombination scenarios with the TCRdist pipeline. A later analysis defined each TCR beta chain by its CDR3 amino acid sequence plus V-gene family, and excluded reads lacking a unique V-gene family. A later analysis removed several hundred highly shared, low-generation-probability nucleotide sequences to deal with suspected cross-contamination and a sequencing artifact. In a later analysis, a clonal expansion index was calculated for each public chain from normalized within-repertoire ranks of inferred template counts. In a later analysis, generation probabilities were computed using a VDJ recombination model fitted to out-of-frame rearrangements, and the results were checked against IGoR. Hypergeometric tests were used in a later analysis to score TCR-TCR, TCR-HLA and TCR-CMV co-occurrence, with a repertoire-size bias correction applied to the TCR pairs. To estimate false discovery rates, a later analysis permuted the HLA or CMV assignments 20 times. In a later analysis, co-occurring TCRs were grouped using DBSCAN, and TCRdist sequence similarity was added for clustering within HLA-allele-positive subsets. Repertoires with fewer than 30,000 or more than 120,000 public chains were left out of co-occurrence clustering, as were a handful of repertoires with anomalous nucleotide sharing. This immuneACCESS table, as held by TCRdb, lists in-frame sequences with V and J called but not all clones. Of the missing ones, under half trace to an unresolved V gene in checked studies; the others have no known cause. That table is the source of V, J and clone size, and D and trimming were worked out from the DNA. The sample table records roughly 200,000 clones; around 80% of these occur just once. The biggest ten clones account for under 7.5% of the sample.

The source of this sequence is a middle-aged man in good health and CMV-seronegative. The sample was PBMCs. The rearranged segments are TRBV29-1 and TRBJ2-1; perhaps TRBD2 is the D gene, with 6 bases matching. The DNA reads TGCAGCGTTGCAGAGGACTACTTCAATGAGCAGTTCTTC. This codes for CSVAEDYFNEQFF.